Presented here are 22 T cell receptor beta chains from one specimen sequenced in a study of cytomegalovirus exposure and HLA in healthy donors. 13 Jbeta primers and 60 Vbeta primers were used for the PCR. Using immunoSEQ multiplex PCR, the repertoire was profiled, and TCRdb retains in-frame clones only, with some absent. This sample has approximately 110,000 clones, with roughly 71% found just once. The sample consisted of PBMCs. These receptors were obtained from a man between 18 and 29 years old in good health and CMV-seropositive.

This clone was observed a few times. V gene TRBV5-1 combines with J gene TRBJ1-6; unclear D gene. CDR3 length: 14 residues. V lost 2 bases, J lost 9 bases, and 12 bases lay in between. CDR1 and CDR2 from the germline V gene are SGHRS and YFSETQ. The CDR3 region has the DNA TGCGCCAGCAGCTTCGACATGCTCGGTTCACCCCTCCACTTT. It specifies CASSFDMLGSPLHF.

This clone was seen a single time. J is TRBJ1-1 and V is TRBV13; D is possibly TRBD1 (5 bases). V lost 5 bases, J lost 2 bases, and 18 bases lay in between. CDR1 is PRHDT and CDR2 is FYEKMQ in the germline V gene (reference sequence). The CDR3 sequence is 16 residues long. Here the CDR3 DNA reads TGTGCCAGCAGCGAAAGGGGACCAGGACTAAACACTGAAGCTTTCTTT. Its protein product is CASSERGPGLNTEAFF.

The J gene is TRBJ2-5, the V gene TRBV13; 7 positions match TRBD1. This CDR3 region has 20 residues. V lost 3 bases to trimming and J lost 5 bases; unmatched junction nucleotides: 24. Germline loops: CDR1 PRHDT, CDR2 FYEKMQ (reference sequence). The CDR3 coding sequence is TGTGCCAGCAGCTTGATCGCACGACAGGGATCCACGGCCGGTGGGGAGACCCAGTACTTC. The encoded protein is CASSLIARQGSTAGGETQYF.

This chain connects TRBV6-1 to TRBJ2-5, with 7 nucleotides matching TRBD1. The CDR3 is 16 amino acids. Trimming took 1 base from V and 2 from J; bases not matched to a gene: 7. CDR1 is MNHNS and CDR2 is SASEGT in the germline V gene. In nucleotides, the CDR3 is TGTGCCAGCAGTGAAGGGTTTGGGGGACAGCAAGAGACCCAGTACTTC. Encoded protein: CASSEGFGGQQETQYF.

This clone was seen only a few times. The genes are TRBV5-6 and TRBJ2-5; 11 bases are a match to TRBD2. The CDR3 totals 15 residues. The junction had 7 bases not matched to a gene; V was cut back by 4 bases and J by 5 bases. Germline V gene data show CDR1 as SGHDT and CDR2 as YYEEEE. The CDR3 bases are TGTGCCAGCAGCATTAGCGGGGGGGCCACGGAGACCCAGTACTTC. Translation gives CASSISGGATETQYF.

The gene calls are TRBV10-1 and TRBJ2-7; a possible D gene is TRBD1 (5 bases). The CDR3 covers 12 residues. CDR1 WNHNN and CDR2 SYGVQD come from the germline V gene (reference sequence). The V gene lost 6 bases and the J gene lost 4 bases, with 10 bases spanning the gap. The DNA for the CDR3 is TGCGCCAGCAGCTCAGGGATTTACGAGCAGTACTTC. It codes for CASSSGIYEQYF.

This clone appeared a few times. The CDR3: CASSEAPGRGRVYIQYF. The DNA for the CDR3 is TGTGCCAGCAGTGAAGCACCAGGCCGAGGCAGGGTATACATTCAGTACTTC. V gene TRBV6-1 combines with J gene TRBJ2-4, with D tentatively TRBD1 (5 bases). Deletions cut 0 bases from V and 8 bases from J, with 20 bases between. The CDR3 runs to 17 residues. Germline V gene sequence: CDR1 MNHNS, CDR2 SASEGT.

The V gene is TRBV30, the J gene TRBJ2-5; 10 positions match TRBD2. Per the germline V gene, CDR1 is GTSNPN and CDR2 is SVGIG (reference sequence). The CDR3 is 15 residues long. The V gene end was trimmed by 3 bases and the J gene end by 5 bases; junction bases not matched to a gene: 9. CDR3 in amino acids: CAWSQASGGFETQYF. The CDR3 region has the DNA TGTGCCTGGAGCCAGGCTAGCGGGGGCTTTGAGACCCAGTACTTC.

This chain connects TRBV18 to TRBJ2-3; a weak D match, TRBD2 (7 bases). Deletions cut 2 bases from V and 2 bases from J, with 11 bases between. The germline CDR1 and CDR2 sequences are KGHSH and LQKENI. The CDR3 length is 15 residues. CDR3 nucleotide sequence: TGTGCCAGCTCACCAGCGGGGGCACCCACAGATACGCAGTATTTT. It is translated as CASSPAGAPTDTQYF. Using reference TRBV18 and TRBJ2-3 for the parts outside the CDR3, the full variable domain is NAGVMQNPRHLVRRRGQEARLRCSPMKGHSHVYWYRQLPEEGLKFMVYLQKENIIDESGMPKERFSAEFPKEGPSILRIQQVVRGDSAAYFCASSPAGAPTDTQYFGPGTRLTVL.

V and J are TRBV4-1 and TRBJ2-5, with 11 bases identical to TRBD1. The end of the DNA aligns better with TRBJ2-7, so the J call may be wrong. The CDR3 covers 15 residues. The germline CDR1 and CDR2 sequences are MGHRA and YSYEKL. CDR3 nucleotide sequence: TGCGCCAGCAGCCAATCGGGACAGGGGGCCTACGAGCAGTACTTC. Its protein is CASSQSGQGAYEQYF.

The chain links TRBV29-1 to TRBJ2-7; D might be TRBD1 (5 bases). Between the trimmed V and J ends, which lost 5 bases and 2 bases, there was a span of 7 bases. Germline loops: CDR1 SQVTM, CDR2 ANQGSEA. The CDR3 is 11 residues long. CDR3 nucleotide sequence: TGCAGCGTTCAGGGCCCCTACGAGCAGTACTTC. Translating it yields CSVQGPYEQYF.

This rearrangement joins TRBV2 to TRBJ2-3, with TRBD1 matching 9 bases. Germline values: CDR1 SNHLY, CDR2 FYNNEI. V was pared by 8 bases and J by 1 base, with 4 bases of the junction left unmatched. The CDR3 has 14 residues. CDR3 DNA sequence: TGTGCCAGCCAACGGGACAGGGGCACAGATACGCAGTATTTT. Protein sequence: CASQRDRGTDTQYF.

The chain has TRBV9 and TRBJ1-2; 9 nucleotides agree with TRBD1. V shed 5 bases and J 7 bases; nucleotides not matched to a gene: 9. The CDR3 is 14 amino acids. Germline-derived CDR1 and CDR2 are SGDLS and YYNGEE. The CDR3, as DNA: TGTGCCAGCAGATCCCCGACAGGGGGTTTTGGCTACACCTTC. Amino acid sequence: CASRSPTGGFGYTF.

The sample holds a few counts of this clone. CDR3 sequence reads: CASRTTGGGPDTQYF. For the CDR3, the DNA is TGTGCCAGCAGGACGACGGGGGGTGGGCCAGATACGCAGTATTTT. The chain joins TRBV6-6 to TRBJ2-3, with 7 bases fitting TRBD2. The CDR3 totals 15 residues. Per the germline V gene, CDR1 is MNHNY and CDR2 is SVGAGI (reference sequence). With 6 bases clipped from V and 4 bases from J, the junction kept 10 bases outside the gene matches.

The V gene is TRBV29-1, the J gene TRBJ2-1; 11 bases are shared with TRBD2. Germline loops: CDR1 SQVTM, CDR2 ANQGSEA. This CDR3 is built from 17 residues. The V segment lost 6 bases and the J segment 8 bases; nucleotides outside the gene matches: 18. The CDR3 sequence is CSVVRTDSGGGYDEQFF. The DNA of the CDR3 is TGCAGCGTCGTTCGTACGGATAGCGGGGGGGGATATGATGAGCAGTTCTTC.

The chain links TRBV18 to TRBJ1-1; possible D gene TRBD1, 5 bases. The CDR3 runs to 16 residues. Germline CDR1 is KGHSH and CDR2 is LQKENI. V lost 3 bases and J 1 base, leaving 15 bases between the germline ends. CDR3 in amino acids: CASSPVTVKWNTEAFF. DNA of the CDR3: TGTGCCAGCTCACCGGTGACAGTGAAGTGGAACACTGAAGCTTTCTTT.

This clone has a single count. The chain combines TRBV10-1 with TRBJ2-7; the match to TRBD2 covers 8 bases. The length of the CDR3 is 15 residues. The V gene's germline CDR1 is WNHNN and CDR2 SYGVQD (reference sequence). Unmatched junction bases numbered 7, after V lost 4 bases and J lost 2 bases. The CDR3 is CASSGGGGSPYEQYF. For the CDR3, the DNA is TGCGCCAGCAGTGGAGGCGGGGGGTCCCCCTACGAGCAGTACTTC.

This chain connects TRBV5-1 to TRBJ2-5; a possible D gene is TRBD2 (5 bases). This CDR3 has 14 residues. In germline, CDR1 is SGHRS, CDR2 YFSETQ. Trimming left V 4 bases short and J 1 base short, with 11 bases between. The CDR3 region is CASSDTSSQETQYF. Here the CDR3 DNA reads TGCGCCAGCAGCGATACTAGTTCCCAAGAGACCCAGTACTTC.

V gene TRBV7-2 combines with J gene TRBJ2-5, with D possibly TRBD1 on 6 matching bases. V was trimmed by 1 base and J by 5 bases, leaving 14 bases between them. The CDR3 sequence is 15 residues long. The germline V gene encodes CDR1 SGHTA and CDR2 FQGNSA. CDR3 region: CASSLDLGASETQYF. CDR3 sequence (DNA): TGTGCCAGCAGCTTAGATCTGGGGGCGAGTGAGACCCAGTACTTC.

This CDR3 reads CASSAGGRLEKLFF. CDR3 DNA: TGTGCCAGCAGCGCAGGGGGAAGGTTGGAAAAACTGTTTTTT. This chain connects TRBV5-4 to TRBJ1-4; 7 bases line up with TRBD1. V gave up 4 bases and J gave up 8 bases; unmatched junction bases: 8. This CDR3 is built from 14 residues. Per germline, CDR1 SGHNT and CDR2 YYREEE (reference sequence).

The chain links TRBV1 to TRBJ2-3; TRBD2 is the table's D call and was not checked against the DNA. TRBV1 is flagged as a pseudogene. This CDR3 is built from 21 residues. The CDR3 nucleotides are TGCACCAGCAGCCAACGAGAAGGAGCTAGCGGGGCCGTACTTAGCACAGATACGCAGTATTTT. Translating it yields CTSSQREGASGAVLSTDTQYF.

As for this clone: Different DNA sequences within this sample yield the same CDR3. This sequence joins TRBV9 and TRBJ1-3; maybe TRBD1 (5 bases). CDR1 and CDR2 from the germline V gene are SGDLS and YYNGEE. The V gene lost 2 bases and the J gene lost 3 bases, with 6 bases spanning the gap. CDR3 size: 13 residues. CDR3 DNA: TGTGCCAGCAGCGTGGGGGGTGGAAACACCATATATTTT. Residues: CASSVGGGNTIYF.